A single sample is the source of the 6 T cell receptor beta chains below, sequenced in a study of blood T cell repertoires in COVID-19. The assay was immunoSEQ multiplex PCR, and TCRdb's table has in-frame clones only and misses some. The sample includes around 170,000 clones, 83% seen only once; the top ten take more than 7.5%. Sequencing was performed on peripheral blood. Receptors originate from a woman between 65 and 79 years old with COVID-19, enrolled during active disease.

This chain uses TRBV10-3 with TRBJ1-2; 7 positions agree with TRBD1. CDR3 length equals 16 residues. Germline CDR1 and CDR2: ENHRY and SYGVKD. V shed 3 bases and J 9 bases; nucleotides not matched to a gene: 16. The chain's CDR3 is CAISDFGTVLLWSYTF. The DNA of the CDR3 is TGTGCCATCAGTGATTTCGGGACAGTCCTCCTATGGAGCTACACCTTC.

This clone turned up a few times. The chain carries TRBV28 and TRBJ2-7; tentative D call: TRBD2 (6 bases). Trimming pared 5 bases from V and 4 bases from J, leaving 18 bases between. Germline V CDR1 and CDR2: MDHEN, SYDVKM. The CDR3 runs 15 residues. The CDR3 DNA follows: TGTGCCAGCAGTCAGTCGGGCGGGAATCGGTACGAGCAGTACTTC. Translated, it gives CASSQSGGNRYEQYF.

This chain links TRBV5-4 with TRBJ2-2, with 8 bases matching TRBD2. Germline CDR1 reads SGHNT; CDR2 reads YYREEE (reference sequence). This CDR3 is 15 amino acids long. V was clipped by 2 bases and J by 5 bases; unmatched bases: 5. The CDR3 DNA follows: TGTGCCAGCAGCTTCGGGCGGGGGGATACCGGGGAGCTGTTTTTT. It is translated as CASSFGRGDTGELFF.

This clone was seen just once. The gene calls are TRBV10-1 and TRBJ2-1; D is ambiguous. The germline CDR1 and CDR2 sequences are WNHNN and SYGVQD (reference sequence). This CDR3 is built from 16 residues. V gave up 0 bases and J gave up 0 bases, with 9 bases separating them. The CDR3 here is CASSESRASSYNEQFF. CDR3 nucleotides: TGCGCCAGCAGTGAGTCTAGAGCTAGCTCCTACAATGAGCAGTTCTTC.

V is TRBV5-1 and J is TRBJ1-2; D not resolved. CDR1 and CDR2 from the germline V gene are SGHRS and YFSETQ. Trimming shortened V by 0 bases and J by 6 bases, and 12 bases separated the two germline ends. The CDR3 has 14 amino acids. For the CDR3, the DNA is TGCGCCAGCAGCTTGGCTCAGTCTCCCCATGGCTACACCTTC. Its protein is CASSLAQSPHGYTF.

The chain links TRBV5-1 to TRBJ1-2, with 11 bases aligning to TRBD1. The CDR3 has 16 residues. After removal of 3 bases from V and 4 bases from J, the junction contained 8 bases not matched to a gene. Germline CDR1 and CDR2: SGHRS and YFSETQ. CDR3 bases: TGCGCCAGCAGCTCAACCGGGACAGGGGGTTCCTATGGCTACACCTTC. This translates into CASSSTGTGGSYGYTF. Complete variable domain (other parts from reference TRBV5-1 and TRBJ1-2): KAGVTQTPRYLIKTRGQQVTLSCSPISGHRSVSWYQQTPGQGLQFLFEYFSETQRNKGNFPGRFSGRQFSNSRSEMNVSTLELGDSALYLCASSSTGTGGSYGYTFGSGTRLTVV.